This T cell receptor (beta chain) was obtained from a study of vaccination and CD4 T cells after COVID-19. With respect to this clonotype: What it recognizes is unknown.

Cultured CD4+ T cell DNA underwent sequencing with the Oncomine TCR Beta short-read assay. TCRdb redid the calling of the PCR reads with MiXCR, one entry per CDR3 protein. The data show about 20,000 distinct CDR3 sequences, approximately 60% seen once. The trim removed 4 bases at V and 4 bases at J, leaving 3 bases unmatched. Looked up from germline, CDR1 is MNHEY and CDR2 is SMNVEV (reference sequence). This CDR3 contains 13 residues. This sample's treatment: roughly ten-day PBMC culture with coronavirus spike peptide pools or control peptides (ViraFEST assay). The clonotype originates from a human donor who had recovered from COVID-19. Sequencing was done on a sample of CD4+ T cells from blood, cultured in vitro. This chain uses TRBV27 with TRBJ1-2, with 7 bases aligning to TRBD1. CDR3 loop: CASSSTGFYGYTF. For the CDR3, the DNA is TGTGCCAGCAGTTCGACAGGGTTCTATGGCTACACCTTC.